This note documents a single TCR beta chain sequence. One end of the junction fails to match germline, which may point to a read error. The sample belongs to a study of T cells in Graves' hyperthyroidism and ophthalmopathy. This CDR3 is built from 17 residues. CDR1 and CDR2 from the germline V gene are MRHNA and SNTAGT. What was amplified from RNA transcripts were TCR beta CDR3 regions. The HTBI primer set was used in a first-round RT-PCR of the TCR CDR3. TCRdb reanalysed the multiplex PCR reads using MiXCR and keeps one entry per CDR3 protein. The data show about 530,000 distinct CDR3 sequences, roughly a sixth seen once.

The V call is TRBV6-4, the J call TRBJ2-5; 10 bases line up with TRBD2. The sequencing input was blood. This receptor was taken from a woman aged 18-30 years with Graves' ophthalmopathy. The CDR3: CASSYSGSGGSLETQYF. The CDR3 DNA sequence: TGTGCCAGCAGTTACTCTGGTAGCGGGGGGAGTTTAGAGACCCAGTACTTC.